This TCR beta chain was captured in a study of blood T cells in healthy people across ages. Study-level findings and limits: Bulk PBMC profiling left naive and antigen-experienced comparisons inconclusive.

This clonotype was seen a few times. Its antigen is not identified. All donors came from Russia, were Caucasian and healthy, and spanned ages about 6 to 90. Germline CDR1 and CDR2: DFQATT and SNEGSKA (reference sequence). Trimming pared 0 bases from V and 11 bases from J, leaving 22 bases between. The CDR3 length is 15 residues. A J-beta primer mix and a sample-barcoded 5' primer were used in a second PCR of about 7 to 12 cycles. TCRdb re-called the 5' RACE reads with MiXCR, one entry per CDR3 protein. The sample consists of about 810,000 distinct CDR3 sequences, roughly 40% of them appearing once. This sequence originates from a man in his late teens or twenties in good health. This rearrangement joins TRBV20-1 to TRBJ2-5; possible D gene TRBD2, 6 bases. Sequenced input: blood. CDR3 nucleotide sequence: TGCAGTGCTAGAGAGGAGGGCCGACCCGGAGGTGAGCAGTACTTC. It translates to CSAREEGRPGGEQYF.